A single sample is the source of the 20 T cell receptor beta chains below, sequenced in a study of glioma-infiltrating T cells. Amplification of TCR alpha and beta CDR3 regions from RNA used iRepertoire nested multiplex PCR. TCRdb re-analysed the multiplex PCR reads in MiXCR, keeping a single row per CDR3 protein. The data contain fewer than 200,000 distinct CDR3 sequences, roughly two fifths of them seen just once; the ten biggest clones take up about 5.2%. Sequences were obtained from glioma tissue, nonneoplastic brain tissue, or PBMCs (not recorded which). Source of these receptors: a human donor with low-grade glioma or glioblastoma, undergoing nonglioma brain surgery, or in good health (not recorded which).

This clonotype has a count of ten or more. The chain carries TRBV28 and TRBJ2-2; D gene uncertain. The CDR3 sequence is 18 residues long. Germline values: CDR1 MDHEN, CDR2 SYDVKM. V was clipped by 7 bases and J by 6 bases, with 27 bases between them. CDR3 nucleotide sequence: TGTGCCAGCAAGTCGGTGAGGTTGACGTCCGCGGTGGCCGGGGAGCTGTTTTTT. As protein: CASKSVRLTSAVAGELFF.

Concerning this clonotype itself: One base away lies a much larger clone, so this may be a sequencing read error. This rearrangement joins TRBV24-1 to TRBJ2-3; D is undetermined. The V end was cut by 5 bases, the J end by 8 bases, with 10 bases between. CDR3 length: 12 amino acids. The germline CDR1 and CDR2 sequences are KGHDR and SFDVKD. DNA for the CDR3: TGTGCCACCAGTGTCATGGTGAGTACGCAGTATTTT. Its protein product is CATSVMVSTQYF.

As to this clonotype: One base away lies a much larger clone, so this may be a sequencing read error. V and J are TRBV28 and TRBJ2-7, with TRBD1 matching over 7 bases. Germline assignment: CDR1 MDHEN and CDR2 SYDVKM. The V segment lost 6 bases and the J segment 5 bases; nucleotides outside the gene matches: 7. The CDR3 covers 13 residues. The CDR3 sequence is CASRPTGYNEQYF. The CDR3 coding sequence is TGTGCCAGCAGACCGACAGGGTACAACGAGCAGTACTTC.

In this sample, this clonotype turned up once. At one boundary the junction diverges from the germline segment, which might be a read error. The chain employs TRBV3-1 and TRBJ2-7, with 7 positions matching TRBD1. The CDR3 has 14 amino acids. The germline CDR1 and CDR2 sequences are LGHDT and YNNKEL (reference sequence). The CDR3 protein is CASRPGTDSYEQHF. The CDR3 bases are TGTGCCAGCCGCCCAGGGACAGATTCCTACGAGCAGCACTTC.

J is TRBJ2-7 and V is TRBV11-2; 11 bases fit TRBD2. CDR1 and CDR2 from the germline V gene are SGHAT and FQNNGV. The V and J ends lost 10 bases and 7 bases, in that order; junction bases with no gene match: 15. This CDR3 contains 15 residues. This CDR3 reads CAITLFLAGGKEQYF. The CDR3, as DNA: TGTGCCATCACCTTATTCCTAGCGGGGGGTAAAGAGCAGTACTTC.

In regard to this clonotype: A much larger clonotype is one base distant, so this may be a read error. The chain couples TRBV20-1 to TRBJ2-5; D gene ambiguous. The CDR3 is made up of 15 amino acids. Germline CDR1 reads DFQATT; CDR2 reads SNEGSKA (reference sequence). CDR3 DNA: TGCAGTGCTAGAGATCAGGAATTTTGGCAAGGGACCCAGTACTTC. It encodes CSARDQEFWQGTQYF.

At least ten counts were recorded for this clonotype. The chain combines TRBV7-2 with TRBJ2-3, with 8 bases lining up with TRBD2. The length of the CDR3 is 15 residues. Germline values: CDR1 SGHTA, CDR2 FQGNSA. V lost 4 bases, J lost 4 bases, and 7 bases stayed unmatched. The CDR3 DNA follows: TGTGCCAGCAGCTCTCATAGCGGGAACCCAGATACGCAGTATTTT. Protein: CASSSHSGNPDTQYF.

This sequence joins TRBV3-1 and TRBJ2-1, with 15 nucleotides matching TRBD2. CDR3 length: 16 residues. CDR1 LGHDT and CDR2 YNNKEL come from the germline V gene (reference sequence). J lost 8 bases, V lost 4 bases, and 6 bases had no gene match. The CDR3 DNA sequence: TGTGCCAGCAGCCGCGGACTAGCGGGAGGGATTTATGAGCAGTTCTTC. Amino acids: CASSRGLAGGIYEQFF.

The chain uses TRBV2 and TRBJ1-5, with D unclear. The V end lost 7 bases, the J end lost 9 bases, and 13 bases lay between the germline ends. The CDR3 is made up of 12 amino acids. Germline V CDR1 and CDR2: SNHLY, FYNNEI. The chain's CDR3 is CASTGSWGPQHF. The CDR3 nucleotides are TGTGCCAGCACCGGATCTTGGGGGCCCCAGCATTTT.

The table lists this clonotype with a few counts. This sequence joins TRBV2 and TRBJ2-1; 7 bases are a match to TRBD1. CDR3 length: 14 amino acids. J gave up 7 bases and V 10 bases, and 13 bases lay outside the gene matches. Germline V gene data show CDR1 as SNHLY and CDR2 as FYNNEI. In nucleotides, the CDR3 is TGTGCCACTCTGGCAGGGGGTAATACGAATGAGCAGTTCTTC. Protein product: CATLAGGNTNEQFF.

The gene calls are TRBV10-3 and TRBJ2-3; D is uncertain. Germline V lookup: CDR1 ENHRY, CDR2 SYGVKD. V was pared by 4 bases and J by 4 bases, with 15 bases between. This CDR3 has 15 residues. The CDR3 sequence: CAISAAANQPDTQYF. The CDR3, as DNA: TGTGCCATCAGTGCCGCAGCCAACCAACCAGATACGCAGTATTTT.

On this clonotype itself: A single base separates this from a much larger clone, so it may be a read error. The chain employs TRBV28 and TRBJ2-7; D is undetermined. Germline V gene data show CDR1 as MDHEN and CDR2 as SYDVKM. The CDR3 totals 17 residues. V lost 2 bases and J lost 0, with 17 bases in between. CDR3 DNA: TGTGCCAGCAGTTTAGGCTTAGGCAGTCTAATCTCCTACGAGCAGTACTTC. Translating it yields CASSLGLGSLISYEQYF. Filled out from reference TRBV28 and TRBJ2-7, the complete variable domain reads DVKVTQSSRYLVKRTGEKVFLECVQDMDHENMFWYRQDPGLGLRLIYFSYDVKMKEKGDIPEGYSVSREKKERFSLILESASTNQTSMYLCASSLGLGSLISYEQYFGPGTRLTVT.

Note on this clonotype: This clone may be a read error of a much larger clone one base away. The gene calls are TRBV3-1 and TRBJ2-5; D gene ambiguous. Germline V gives CDR1 LGHDT, CDR2 YNNKEL (reference sequence). This CDR3 comprises 11 residues. The DNA of the CDR3 is TGTGCCGGCAGCCAAAGGGAGACCCAGTACTTC. Amino acid sequence: CAGSQRETQYF.

Comment on this clonotype: A read error may produce the germline difference seen at one junction end. The V gene is TRBV6-1, the J gene TRBJ2-1; D gene ambiguous. Germline V CDR1 and CDR2: MNHNS, SASEGT. The CDR3 runs to 14 residues. The CDR3 sequence: CASSEDVKGNEQFF. The CDR3 nucleotides are TGTGCTAGCAGTGAAGACGTCAAGGGCAATGAGCAGTTCTTC.

Only a few counts were recorded for this clonotype. The rearrangement joins TRBV10-1 to TRBJ2-1, with 8 bases identical to TRBD2. The germline V gene has CDR1 WNHNN and CDR2 SYGVQD (reference sequence). The length of the CDR3 is 16 residues. J lost 4 bases, V lost 5 bases, and 10 bases had no gene match. This CDR3 reads CASSPSGSLGYNEQFF. The CDR3 DNA reads as TGCGCCAGCAGTCCTAGCGGGTCGTTAGGGTACAATGAGCAGTTCTTC.

This clonotype was found a few times. V gene TRBV11-2 combines with J gene TRBJ2-1, with TRBD2 identical over 8 bases. From germline, CDR1 is SGHAT and CDR2 FQNNGV. The V and J ends lost 5 bases and 7 bases, in that order; junction bases with no gene match: 4. The CDR3 loop spans 13 amino acids. The CDR3 DNA reads TGTGCCAGCAGCCTAGCGGGCTCAAATGAGCAGTTCTTC. Translation gives CASSLAGSNEQFF.

On this clonotype: A much larger clone sits a single nucleotide away, making a read error possible. The CDR3 nucleotides are TGCAGTGGTGAGAGCGGGGACACCTACAATGAGCAGTTCTTC. Translated: CSGESGDTYNEQFF. The chain uses TRBV20-1 and TRBJ2-1; tentative D call: TRBD2 (7 bases). Germline V lookup: CDR1 DFQATT, CDR2 SNEGSKA (reference sequence). The length of the CDR3 is 14 residues. Trimming left V 7 bases short and J 2 bases short, with 15 bases between.

This clonotype was seen more than once but under ten times. It may be a read error: a sequence one base away is much more abundant. The chain links TRBV6-1 to TRBJ2-7; D is perhaps TRBD2 (5 bases). The CDR3 has 14 amino acids. V lost 5 bases and J 1 base, leaving 12 bases between the germline ends. Per the germline V gene, CDR1 is MNHNS and CDR2 is SASEGT. This chain's CDR3 is CASSWKGRSYEQYF. The CDR3 region has the DNA TGTGCCAGCAGTTGGAAAGGGAGATCCTACGAGCAGTACTTC.

This clonotype came up many times. V and J are TRBV15 and TRBJ1-6; D not resolved. CDR3 length: 15 residues. V was shortened by 0 bases and J by 6 bases, with 9 bases between the two germline ends. Germline V gene sequence: CDR1 LNHNV, CDR2 YYDKDF (reference sequence). As DNA, the CDR3 is TGTGCCACCAGCAGAGATGCCGGCGCTAATTCACCCCTCCACTTT. Protein: CATSRDAGANSPLHF.

This clonotype was recorded many times. The V gene is TRBV20-1, the J gene TRBJ2-1; D perhaps matches TRBD2 (6 bases). Per germline, CDR1 DFQATT and CDR2 SNEGSKA (reference sequence). V gave up 5 bases and J gave up 2 bases, with 10 bases separating them. CDR3 length equals 13 residues. Here the CDR3 reads CSAGGGAYNEQFF. The CDR3 region has the DNA TGCAGTGCTGGCGGCGGGGCCTACAATGAGCAGTTCTTC.